The T cell receptor (beta chain) under discussion was sequenced for a study of cytomegalovirus exposure and HLA in healthy donors. Broader study findings: Accurate predictions that matched the HLA-A and HLA-B alleles of most subjects were reportedly made from TCR beta sequences. TCR beta sequences numbering around 15,000 were associated with HLA alleles at 0.05 false discovery rate in a later analysis. Later, an analysis showed that TCR beta chains associated with HLA were more clonally expanded than others that were equally common.

Healthy bone marrow donors formed the donor group. Note on this clone: Its antigen remains unknown.

The V gene's germline CDR1 is LNHDA and CDR2 SQIVND (reference sequence). The CDR3 covers 12 residues. J lost 8 bases, V lost 3 bases, and 2 bases had no gene match. The PCR made use of 60 Vbeta and 13 Jbeta primers. Profiled with immunoSEQ multiplex PCR; TCRdb holds only in-frame clones, not every one. Among approximately 220,000 clones, under 80% were seen once, and the ten largest hold 1.8%. This TCR came from a young woman in good health and CMV-seronegative. The J gene is TRBJ1-1, the V gene TRBV19, with TRBD1 identical over 8 bases. Sequenced material: PBMCs. This chain's CDR3 is CASSIGQGEAFF. CDR3 in DNA: TGTGCCAGTAGTATCGGACAGGGCGAAGCTTTCTTT.